The clone carrying this TCR beta chain was detected only a few times. What it binds is not known. This entry comes from a study of T cells in Graves' hyperthyroidism and ophthalmopathy. Overall study results and limits: The blood repertoire included most of the expanded thyroid clonotypes above 0.001.

Template material for amplifying TCR beta CDR3 regions consisted of RNA transcripts. Researchers ran a first-round RT-PCR on the TCR CDR3 using the HTBI primer set. Each CDR3 protein is one row after TCRdb ran MiXCR on the multiplex PCR reads. The top ten clones hold about a sixth of a sample with approximately 720,000 distinct CDR3 sequences, about 19% of them seen once. Hyperthyroidism had been newly diagnosed in patients aged 18 to 65, and its duration was under 2 months. Clinical symptoms, serum thyroxine, TRAb, thyroid ultrasound and orbital computed tomography informed diagnoses. Trimming removed 6 bases from V and 4 bases from J, with 19 bases in between. There are 15 residues in the CDR3. Germline CDR1 and CDR2: DFQATT and SNEGSKA (reference sequence).

The material sequenced was blood. This sequence originates from a woman aged 50 to 65 with Graves' hyperthyroidism that later progressed to Graves' ophthalmopathy. This chain connects TRBV20-1 to TRBJ1-5, with D maybe TRBD1 (6 bases). CDR3: CSAQRSRGMNQPQHF. Written as DNA, the CDR3 is TGCAGTGCGCAGAGGAGCAGGGGCATGAATCAGCCCCAGCATTTT.